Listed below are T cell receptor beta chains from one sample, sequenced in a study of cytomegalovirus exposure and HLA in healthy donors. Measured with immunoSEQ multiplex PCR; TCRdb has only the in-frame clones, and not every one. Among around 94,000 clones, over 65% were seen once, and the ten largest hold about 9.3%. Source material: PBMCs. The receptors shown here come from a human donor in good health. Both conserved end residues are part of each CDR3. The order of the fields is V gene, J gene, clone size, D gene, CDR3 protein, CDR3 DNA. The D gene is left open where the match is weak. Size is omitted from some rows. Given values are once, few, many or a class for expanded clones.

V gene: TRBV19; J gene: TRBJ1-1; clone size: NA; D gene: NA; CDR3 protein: CASSIDTGNTEAFF; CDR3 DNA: TGTGCCAGTAGTATCGACACCGGGAACACTGAAGCTTTCTTT
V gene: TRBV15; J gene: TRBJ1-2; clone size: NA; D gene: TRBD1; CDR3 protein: CATSRDRQGGGYTF; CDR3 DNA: TGTGCCACCAGCAGAGATAGACAGGGTGGCGGCTACACCTTC
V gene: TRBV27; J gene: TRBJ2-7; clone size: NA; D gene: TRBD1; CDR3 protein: CASSKGLRAGGGTYEQYF; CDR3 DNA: TGTGCCAGCAGTAAAGGCCTACGTGCAGGGGGCGGAACCTACGAGCAGTACTTC
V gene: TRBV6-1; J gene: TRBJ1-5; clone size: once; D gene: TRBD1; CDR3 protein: CASSDRQGGGGNQPQHF; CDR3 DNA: TGTGCCAGCAGTGACCGACAGGGGGGTGGGGGCAATCAGCCCCAGCATTTT
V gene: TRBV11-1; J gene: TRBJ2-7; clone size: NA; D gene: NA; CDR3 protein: CASSSIRGVNEQYF; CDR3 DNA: TGTGCCAGCAGCTCGATCAGGGGGGTCAACGAGCAGTACTTC
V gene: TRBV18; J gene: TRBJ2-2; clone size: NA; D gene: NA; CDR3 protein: CASSGRDKYTGELFF; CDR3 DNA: TGTGCCAGCTCGGGTCGGGACAAATACACCGGGGAGCTGTTTTTT
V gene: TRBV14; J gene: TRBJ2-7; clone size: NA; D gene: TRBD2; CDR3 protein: CASKGTSGTYEQYF; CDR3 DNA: TGTGCCAGTAAGGGGACTAGCGGGACCTACGAGCAGTACTTC
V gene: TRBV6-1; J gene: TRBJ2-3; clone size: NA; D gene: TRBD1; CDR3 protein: CASSSGQGATDTQYF; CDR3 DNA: TGTGCCAGCAGTTCCGGACAGGGGGCGACAGATACGCAGTATTTT
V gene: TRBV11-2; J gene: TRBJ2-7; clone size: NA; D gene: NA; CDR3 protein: CASTHLTGGRLTYEQYF; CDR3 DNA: TGTGCCAGCACCCATTTAACCGGGGGACGGTTAACCTACGAGCAGTACTTC
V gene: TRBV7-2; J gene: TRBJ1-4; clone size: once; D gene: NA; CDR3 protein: CASSLDGDWDNEKLFF; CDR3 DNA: TGTGCCAGCAGCTTAGACGGGGACTGGGATAATGAAAAACTGTTTTTT
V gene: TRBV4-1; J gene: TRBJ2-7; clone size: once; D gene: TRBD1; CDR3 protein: CASSQMGDRGSYEQYF; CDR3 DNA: TGCGCCAGCAGCCAGATGGGGGACAGGGGCTCCTACGAGCAGTACTTC
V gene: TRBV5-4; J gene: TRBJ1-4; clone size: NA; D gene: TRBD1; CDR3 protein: CASSLGSPGTGGKLFF; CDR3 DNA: TGTGCCAGCAGCTTGGGGAGTCCCGGGACAGGGGGTAAACTGTTTTTT
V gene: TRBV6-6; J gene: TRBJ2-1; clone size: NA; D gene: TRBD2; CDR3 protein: CASTSTAGGTANEQFF; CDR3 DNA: TGTGCCAGCACTTCGACGGCGGGGGGGACCGCCAATGAGCAGTTCTTC
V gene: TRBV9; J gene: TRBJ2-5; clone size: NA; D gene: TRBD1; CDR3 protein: CAGSATGTAETQYF; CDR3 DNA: TGTGCCGGCAGCGCCACCGGGACAGCAGAGACCCAGTACTTC
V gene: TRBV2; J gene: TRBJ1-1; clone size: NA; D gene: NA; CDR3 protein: CASSNSPTAGEAFF; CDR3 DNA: TGTGCCAGCAGTAACAGTCCTACCGCGGGTGAAGCTTTCTTT
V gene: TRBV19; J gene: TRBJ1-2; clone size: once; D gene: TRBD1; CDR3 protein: CASKIRGQGLVRNYGYTF; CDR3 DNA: TGTGCCAGTAAAATCCGGGGACAGGGGCTTGTTAGAAACTATGGCTACACCTTC
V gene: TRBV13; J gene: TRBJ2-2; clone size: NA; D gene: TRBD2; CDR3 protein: CASSAVAGNTGELFF; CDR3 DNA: TGTGCCAGCTCCGCGGTAGCGGGGAACACCGGGGAGCTGTTTTTT
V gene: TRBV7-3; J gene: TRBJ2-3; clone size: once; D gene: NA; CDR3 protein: CASSLSFDRSGGGTQYF; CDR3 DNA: TGTGCCAGCAGCTTAAGCTTTGACAGGTCGGGAGGTGGTACGCAGTATTTT